The 5 T cell receptor beta chains below were found in one sample sequenced in a study of response to subunit inactivated influenza vaccine. TCRdb called the RT-PCR reads again in MiXCR, with one record for every CDR3 protein. Of hundreds of thousands of distinct CDR3 sequences listed, 20% to 25% are singletons. This sample comprised PBMCs from blood, obtained less than 22 months after vaccination. Every receptor here comes from a man between 45 and 75 years old who received an inactivated influenza vaccine.

The V gene is TRBV12-3 or TRBV12-4, the J gene TRBJ2-1; 9 nucleotides match TRBD1. This CDR3 region has 15 residues. V dropped 1 base and J dropped 6; count of bases not matched to a gene: 4. The CDR3: CASSLDGTGSNEQFF. CDR3 nucleotide sequence: TGTGCCAGCAGTTTAGACGGGACAGGGTCCAATGAGCAGTTCTTC.

This sequence joins TRBV5-1 and TRBJ2-6; D is undetermined. The ends were cut back, 0 bases at V and 0 bases at J, with 4 bases in the middle. Looked up from germline, CDR1 is SGHRS and CDR2 is YFSETQ. The CDR3 has 15 amino acids. This CDR3 reads CASSLANSGANVLTF. The CDR3 DNA sequence: TGCGCCAGCAGCTTGGCAAACTCTGGGGCCAACGTCCTGACTTTC.

The chain links TRBV4-3 to TRBJ1-1; D might be TRBD1 (5 bases). The CDR3 totals 12 residues. The germline gives CDR1 LGHNA, CDR2 YSLEER. The V end lost 1 base, the J end lost 8 bases, and 8 bases lay between the germline ends. Here the CDR3 reads CASSQAWGEAFF. The CDR3 DNA sequence: TGCGCCAGCAGCCAAGCCTGGGGGGAAGCTTTCTTT.

J is TRBJ2-3 and V is TRBV10-3; weak D call: TRBD2 (7 bases). The CDR3 is 17 residues long. Trimming left V 4 bases short and J 2 bases short, with 19 bases between. CDR1 ENHRY and CDR2 SYGVKD come from the germline V gene. The chain's CDR3 is CAISVGYGGGNTDTQYF. CDR3 coding DNA: TGTGCCATCAGTGTCGGTTATGGCGGGGGCAACACAGATACGCAGTATTTT.

This clonotype was detected only a few times. This rearrangement joins TRBV3-1 to TRBJ2-5; TRBD2 matches at 9 bases. CDR1 and CDR2 from the germline V gene are LGHDT and YNNKEL (reference sequence). CDR3 length: 15 residues. The ends lost 3 bases at V and 5 bases at J; junction bases unmatched: 7. The CDR3 DNA follows: TGTGCCAGCAGCCAGACTCTAGCGGGGTTTGAGACCCAGTACTTC. Protein: CASSQTLAGFETQYF.